Listed here is a single TCR beta chain. Its specificity is unknown. J lost 5 bases, V lost 1 base, and 7 bases had no gene match. This CDR3 is built from 15 residues. The data derive from a study of T-cell memory formation after mild COVID-19. The study, taken as a whole, reports: Clones that contracted from day 15 to 85 had balanced CD4/CD8; later expanders were CD4+ biased.

TCRdb called the 5' RACE reads again in MiXCR, with one record for every CDR3 protein. The table has roughly 170,000 distinct CDR3 sequences, 20% to 25% seen once. The receptor was derived from an adult woman who had mild COVID-19 (a few samples of this study predate the infection). Cell type and time point are not known. The sample consisted of PBMCs or a T cell subset sorted from them (not recorded which). The chain links TRBV12-3 or TRBV12-4 to TRBJ2-7, with 8 bases identical to TRBD2. The CDR3 DNA reads as TGTGCCAGCAGTTTAGTAGGGGGACTAGGGGACGAGCAGTACTTC. This sequence encodes CASSLVGGLGDEQYF.